One and the same sample provided the 15 T cell receptor beta chains below, sequenced in a study of T cell responses to AZD1222 COVID-19 vaccine. Libraries were prepared by immunoSEQ multiplex PCR; TCRdb keeps only in-frame clonotypes and omits some of them. In the table there are roughly 75,000 clones, less than 90% of which are singletons. The source was peripheral blood, collected on day 0 of AZD1222 vaccination. Receptors were obtained from an adult in good health.

The V call is TRBV6-4, the J call TRBJ1-2, with 7 bases identical to TRBD1. Germline V CDR1 and CDR2: MRHNA, SNTAGT. With 2 bases clipped from V and 7 bases from J, the junction kept 4 bases outside the gene matches. The CDR3 totals 13 residues. In nucleotides, the CDR3 is TGTGCCAGCAGTGACCAGTCAGGGGGTGGCTACACCTTC. Translating it yields CASSDQSGGGYTF.

The V and J genes are TRBV18 and TRBJ2-5; TRBD1 aligns across 8 bases. The germline CDR1 and CDR2 sequences are KGHSH and LQKENI. Trimming at V came to 3 bases and at J to 4 bases, leaving 4 bases not matched to a gene. The CDR3 covers 14 residues. This chain's CDR3 is CASSPPGQAETQYF. CDR3 nucleotide sequence: TGTGCCAGCTCACCCCCGGGACAGGCAGAGACCCAGTACTTC.

This chain links TRBV6-5 with TRBJ1-2; 7 bases align to TRBD1. Per the germline V gene, CDR1 is MNHEY and CDR2 is SVGAGI. The CDR3 totals 15 residues. The J segment lost 6 bases and the V segment lost 6 bases, leaving 13 bases of the junction unmatched. CDR3 loop: CASRHKKRGTDGYTF. In nucleotides, the CDR3 is TGTGCCAGCAGACACAAGAAGAGAGGGACAGATGGCTACACCTTC.

The V call is TRBV3-1 (or the pseudogene TRBV3-2), the J call TRBJ1-4; D unresolved. The CDR3 has 15 amino acids. Trimming left V 0 bases short and J 5 bases short, with 10 bases between. Per the germline V gene, CDR1 is LGHDT and CDR2 is YNNKEL (reference sequence). Here the CDR3 DNA reads TGTGCCAGCAGCCAAGATGCCCGGCCCAATGAAAAACTGTTTTTT. It codes for CASSQDARPNEKLFF.

This sequence joins TRBV2 and TRBJ2-2; either TRBD1 or TRBD2 may fit D (5 bases each). The CDR3 sequence is 15 residues long. V shed 6 bases and J shed 2 bases, with 13 bases lying between them. The germline CDR1 and CDR2 sequences are SNHLY and FYNNEI. As DNA, the CDR3 is TGTGCCAGCAGACAAGGGACGGTCAACACCGGGGAGCTGTTTTTT. Translating it yields CASRQGTVNTGELFF.

The chain joins TRBV7-2 to TRBJ1-1; D remains unclear. Germline V gene data show CDR1 as SGHTA and CDR2 as FQGNSA. Trimming pared 3 bases from V and 1 base from J, leaving 6 bases between. CDR3 length equals 13 residues. The CDR3 sequence: CASSFSENTEAFF. In DNA form, the CDR3 reads TGTGCCAGCAGCTTCTCAGAGAACACTGAAGCTTTCTTT.

The chain couples TRBV12-3 or TRBV12-4 to TRBJ1-3; D is uncertain. The CDR3 is 13 residues long. Trimming removed 6 bases at V and 2 bases at J, with 8 bases between. CDR3 sequence reads: CASSLEAGNTIYF. CDR3 nucleotides: TGTGCCAGCAGCCTAGAAGCTGGAAACACCATATATTTT.

The J gene is TRBJ2-1, the V gene TRBV4-3; 7 nucleotides align to TRBD1. Trimming removed 1 base from V and 2 bases from J; junction bases left unmatched: 2. Germline V CDR1 and CDR2: LGHNA, YSLEER. The CDR3 extends over 15 amino acids. This CDR3 reads CASSQVGTAYNEQFF. The CDR3 bases are TGCGCCAGCAGCCAAGTCGGGACAGCCTACAATGAGCAGTTCTTC.

This chain connects TRBV2 to TRBJ1-1; 7 nucleotides match TRBD1. Per the germline V gene, CDR1 is SNHLY and CDR2 is FYNNEI. CDR3 length equals 13 residues. Unmatched junction bases numbered 2, after V lost 7 bases and J lost 0 bases. CDR3 amino acids: CASKGQMNTEAFF. CDR3 nucleotides: TGTGCCAGCAAGGGACAGATGAACACTGAAGCTTTCTTT.

This rearrangement joins TRBV10-3 to TRBJ1-2; the D is unclear. Per the germline V gene, CDR1 is ENHRY and CDR2 is SYGVKD. The CDR3 runs to 15 residues. Trimming shortened V by 3 bases and J by 4 bases, and 15 bases separated the two germline ends. CDR3 region: CAISEGPEIRYGYTF. For the CDR3, the DNA is TGTGCCATCAGTGAAGGGCCCGAGATCCGCTATGGCTACACCTTC.

This clone came up a few times. The chain's CDR3 is CAWSHPGGSLHF. The CDR3 nucleotides are TGTGCCTGGAGTCACCCCGGAGGGTCCCTCCACTTT. The J gene is TRBJ1-6, the V gene TRBV30; D not resolved. V was trimmed by 2 bases and J by 14 bases, leaving 13 bases between them. The germline gives CDR1 GTSNPN, CDR2 SVGIG (reference sequence). This CDR3 contains 12 residues.

This clone turned up a few times. This chain uses TRBV7-2 with TRBJ2-1; D is perhaps TRBD2 (6 bases). The CDR3 totals 14 residues. Trimming cost V 4 bases and J 5 bases, with 12 bases left between them. Per germline, CDR1 SGHTA and CDR2 FQGNSA. Here the CDR3 DNA reads TGTGCCAGCAGCTCCCGCTGGACTAACAATGAGCAGTTCTTC. Protein: CASSSRWTNNEQFF.

In nucleotides, the CDR3 is TGCGCCAGCAGCGACGGACGGGTACGCTCATTCGGGTCTGGGGCCAACGTCCTGACTTTC. Its translation: CASSDGRVRSFGSGANVLTF. The rearrangement joins TRBV5-1 to TRBJ2-6; D gene unclear. V lost 4 bases and J 1 base, leaving 24 bases between the germline ends. Germline V lookup: CDR1 SGHRS, CDR2 YFSETQ. The CDR3 sequence is 20 residues long.

The DNA for the CDR3 is TGTGCCAGCAGCTTAGGAGACAGGCCGGGTGGGCCCCAGCATTTT. It is translated as CASSLGDRPGGPQHF. The chain has TRBV7-9 and TRBJ1-5; D may be TRBD1 (6 bases). Germline CDR1 is SEHNR and CDR2 is FQNEAQ (reference sequence). Trimming shortened V by 1 base and J by 9 bases, and 16 bases separated the two germline ends. The CDR3 length is 15 residues. The variable domain in full, with the rest retrieved from reference TRBV7-9 and TRBJ1-5, is DTGVSQNPRHKITKRGQNVTFRCDPISEHNRLYWYRQTLGQGPEFLTYFQNEAQLEKSRLLSDRFSAERPKGSFSTLEIQRTEQGDSAMYLCASSLGDRPGGPQHFGDGTRLSIL.

V usage is TRBV4-2 and J usage is TRBJ1-1, with D uncertain. The CDR3 loop spans 14 amino acids. CDR1 is LGHNA and CDR2 is YNFKEQ in the germline V gene. Trimming shortened V by 1 base and J by 0 bases, and 6 bases separated the two germline ends. The CDR3 nucleotides read TGTGCCAGCAGCCAAGCGTCTATGAACACTGAAGCTTTCTTT. Its translation is CASSQASMNTEAFF.